This T cell receptor beta chain was obtained from a study of shared clonotypes between healthy human individuals. Study-level results: Larger richness was generally estimated for naive than memory subsets. An anticipated effect of sequencing depth on clonotype sharing among donors was recognized.

The repertoire was sequenced with immunoSEQ multiplex PCR; TCRdb's copy has only in-frame clones and lacks some. The sample records millions of clones, 85% to 95% being singletons. Comments on this clone: The antigen remains undetermined.

Sequenced: naive CD4+ T cells sorted from blood. Specified subset: CD45RA+ positively selected. The source is a man between 18 and 29 years old in good health.

In nucleotides, the CDR3 is TGTGCCACCCTGGAACCGACAGGGGCAAGCAATCAGCCCCAGCATTTT. Amino acids: CATLEPTGASNQPQHF. The V gene is TRBV28, the J gene TRBJ1-5; 8 bases map to TRBD1. CDR1 and CDR2 (germline): MDHEN, SYDVKM. This CDR3 comprises 16 residues. The trim removed 10 bases at V and 1 base at J, leaving 12 bases unmatched.